These 5 T cell receptor beta chains were sequenced from one sample in a study of T cells after yellow fever vaccination. One entry per CDR3 protein results from TCRdb running MiXCR on the 5' RACE reads. The sample includes about 630,000 distinct CDR3 sequences, approximately 13% of them seen just once. Sequenced here: PBMCs, sampled on the day of the yellow fever booster vaccination. The receptors here all came from a man aged 30 to 45 who received the YFV17D yellow fever vaccine.

This clonotype was seen more than once but under ten times. This rearrangement joins TRBV15 to TRBJ2-3; the D gene is possibly TRBD1 (6 bases). V dropped 3 bases and J dropped 1 base, with 11 bases sitting between them. Looked up from germline, CDR1 is LNHNV and CDR2 is YYDKDF (reference sequence). This CDR3 region has 15 residues. CDR3 region: CATSSSQGRTDTQYF. The CDR3 DNA follows: TGTGCCACCAGCAGCTCACAGGGCCGCACAGATACGCAGTATTTT.

This clonotype was seen a handful of times. Relative to the germline gene, one junction end is altered; a read error may explain this. The V call is TRBV12-3 or TRBV12-4, the J call TRBJ2-7; TRBD2 is a possible D gene (5 bases). The length of the CDR3 is 14 residues. CDR3 amino acids: CASSRPIGRPGRDF. CDR3 coding DNA: TGTGCCAGCAGCCGCCCGATAGGGCGACCGGGAAGGGACTTC.

The rearrangement links TRBV24-1 to TRBJ2-5, with D possibly being TRBD1 (5 bases). This CDR3 region has 15 residues. V was pared by 4 bases and J by 5 bases, with 16 bases between. The germline CDR1 and CDR2 sequences are KGHDR and SFDVKD. The chain's CDR3 is CATSDLGHTGETQYF. In DNA, the CDR3 is TGTGCCACCAGTGACCTAGGACACACCGGGGAGACCCAGTACTTC.

Turning to this clonotype: A read error is possible here, since a much larger clone lies one base away. J is TRBJ2-3 and V is TRBV14; 8 bases are shared with TRBD1. The CDR3 sequence is 17 residues long. Germline V gives CDR1 SGHDN, CDR2 FVKESK. The J segment lost 2 bases and the V segment lost 4 bases, leaving 11 bases of the junction unmatched. This CDR3 reads CASSPGGRGAHTDTQYF. CDR3 nucleotide sequence: TGTGCCAGCAGCCCAGGGGGCCGGGGCGCCCACACAGATACGCAGTATTTT. The full variable domain, its missing parts supplied by reference TRBV14 and TRBJ2-3, is EAGVTQFPSHSVIEKGQTVTLRCDPISGHDNLYWYRRVMGKEIKFLLHFVKESKQDESGMPNNRFLAERTGGTYSTLKVQPAELEDSGVYFCASSPGGRGAHTDTQYFGPGTRLTVL.

The chain recombines TRBV5-5 with TRBJ1-5, with D possibly matching TRBD1 (6 bases). The length of the CDR3 is 12 residues. Deletions cut 4 bases from V and 9 bases from J, with 11 bases between. Germline CDR1 reads SGHKS; CDR2 reads YYEKEE (reference sequence). The CDR3 coding sequence is TGTGCCAGCAGCCCCTCGGGGGCGCCCCAGCATTTT. It yields the protein CASSPSGAPQHF.